The sequence of this TCR beta chain was determined in a study of T cell responses to AZD1222 COVID-19 vaccine. The study, taken as a whole, reports: Most donors were white British and more were female, and clonal diversity was possibly underestimated. Along spike, vaccine-associated CD4 TCRs were found throughout, with dominance at 160-218 and 743-854. Repertoires were collected only later (after the peak T cell response had occurred).

To note about this clone: What it binds is not known.

TCRdb keeps only in-frame clones here, not all; method: immunoSEQ multiplex PCR. The profile covers under 50,000 clones, with 70% to 90% appearing a single time and 0.95% to 1.3% taken by the ten largest. The germline CDR1 and CDR2 sequences are SEHNR and FQNEAQ (reference sequence). The J segment lost 4 bases and the V segment lost 4 bases, leaving 5 bases of the junction unmatched. CDR3 length equals 14 residues. The material sequenced was peripheral blood, taken 28 days after the second AZD1222 dose. The chain recombines TRBV7-9 with TRBJ1-1; 8 nucleotides match TRBD1. This sequence originates from an adult who received the AZD1222 COVID-19 vaccine. This CDR3 reads CASSSRDRSTEAFF. For the CDR3, the DNA is TGTGCCAGCAGCTCGAGGGACAGGAGCACTGAAGCTTTCTTT.